This T cell receptor (beta chain) was identified in a study of T cells in tuberculosis (dated by TCRdb to 2016 to 2019). For the study in its entirety: In the study, CD1B tetramers and high-throughput TCR immunosequencing were combined to characterize T cells specific for the mycobacterial lipid antigen glucose monomycolate (GMM). IGRA-negative adolescents, IGRA-positive adolescents with latent tuberculosis and adults with active tuberculosis, some 11 per group, were compared in a South African clinical cohort. PBMC from patients with active tuberculosis were archived either before the start of standard anti-tuberculosis treatment or within 7 days of starting that treatment. The full study reports these points: Clinical samples were selected based on the availability of cryopreserved specimens, with adults included as active tuberculosis cases and adolescents included as controls. The smaller NN-distances were partly driven by shorter CDR3-alpha lengths in active tuberculosis patients, and the difference for TCR-beta did not reach statistical significance. Compared with IGRA-negative controls, TCR-alpha repertoires from active tuberculosis had smaller mean NN-distances to GMM-specific TCRs, which suggests that these TCRs underwent clonal expansion. Using GEM motif frequencies, a classifier achieved 70% accuracy, whereas a classifier built on the diverse GMM-specific repertoire got to approximately 87% accuracy (AUROC roughly 0.88).

The immunoSEQ multiplex PCR assay was used to generate TCR libraries, with TCR-beta and/or TCR-alpha/delta assays applied to each sample. The amplified TCR libraries were sequenced on the Illumina high-throughput platform. On the authors' methods: Clustering and dimensionality reduction were performed using pairwise TCRdist distances among GMM-specific receptors from ex vivo sorted or in vitro expanded T cells. Each clinical repertoire was scored by mean NN-distance, the average TCRdist to the nearest 10% of tetramer-positive reference sequences. GEM TCR motif frequency was calculated as the fraction of unique TCRs that matched known GEM sequences in V/J usage and CDR3 length. Linear discriminant analysis with leave-one-out cross-validation, implemented in scikit-learn, was used to classify active tuberculosis. The source is immuneACCESS, and TCRdb retained only in-frame sequences with V and J called. Part of the clones is not carried over; for the studies checked, unresolved V genes explain less than half of this, and the remainder is unexplained. The V and J calls and the clone size are those of that table, but D and trimming were determined from the DNA. This sample is represented by some 30,000 clones; approximately 90% of them were singletons. Around 7% of the sample comes from the top ten.

As concerns this clone: This receptor's antigen is unknown. It has no much larger one-base neighbor in the sample; base qualities were not kept.

V drops 4 bases and J drops 8 bases, leaving 12 bases in between. The CDR3 contains 13 residues, cysteine and phenylalanine counted. The retained sequence is limited to the CDR3, 39 bases, with the frame set at the first base. CDR1 and CDR2 are drawn from the germline V gene: SNHLY, FYNNEI. In light of the paper, this sample's time point label describes: new active TB diagnosis, blood taken before or within 7 days of starting treatment. The patients with active tuberculosis were newly diagnosed, HIV-seronegative South African adults aged 18 years or older. Active tuberculosis was confirmed by positive sputum smear microscopy and/or positive M. tuberculosis culture. Immunosequencing was performed on unsorted cryopreserved PBMC, with some 91,000 T cells per clinical donor covered on average.

The chain uses TRBV2 and TRBJ1-3; no D gene can be assigned with confidence. This specimen was PBMCs, taken at tuberculosis diagnosis. The TCR sequence derives from an adult with tuberculosis. CDR3 protein: CASSAPLEYTIYF. In nucleotides, the sequence is TGTGCCAGCAGTGCCCCCCTGGAGTACACCATATATTTT.